These 22 T cell receptor beta chains originate from one sample sequenced in a study of T cell repertoires in aging, cancer and after chemotherapy. A mixed TRB-A/B primer pool amplified rearranged TRB by multiplex touch-down PCR. One entry per CDR3 protein results from TCRdb running MiXCR on the multiplex PCR reads. The table shows over 10,000 distinct CDR3 sequences, with under 30% occurring only once. TCR beta rearrangements were amplified from peripheral blood genomic DNA. The sample consisted of blood. These receptors were taken from a human donor in good health.

The genes are TRBV10-3 and TRBJ2-2; perhaps TRBD1 as D (6 bases). This CDR3 contains 15 residues. Trimming pared 7 bases from V and 1 base from J, leaving 13 bases between. CDR1 and CDR2 from the germline V gene are ENHRY and SYGVKD. CDR3 region: CAIKQGLENTGELFF. In DNA form, the CDR3 reads TGTGCCATCAAGCAGGGGTTAGAGAACACCGGGGAGCTGTTTTTT.

There are a few counts of this clonotype. The rearrangement uses TRBV25-1 and TRBJ2-1, with 9 bases fitting TRBD2. The V and J ends lost 1 base and 8 bases, in that order; junction bases with no gene match: 9. The CDR3 sequence is 16 residues long. Per the germline V gene, CDR1 is MGHDK and CDR2 is SYGVNS. The CDR3 loop is CASSELGTSYPDEQFF. As DNA, the CDR3 is TGTGCCAGCAGTGAATTAGGGACTAGCTATCCCGATGAGCAGTTCTTC.

The chain combines TRBV5-1 with TRBJ2-2; 9 bases match TRBD1. The length of the CDR3 is 16 residues. CDR1 is SGHRS and CDR2 is YFSETQ in the germline V gene. V lost 3 bases, J lost 4 bases, and 7 bases stayed unmatched. As DNA, the CDR3 is TGCGCCAGCAGCTCTGGACAGGGGAGTTTCACCGGGGAGCTGTTTTTT. Translated, it gives CASSSGQGSFTGELFF.

Only a few counts were recorded for this clonotype. The CDR3 here is CASRTLGDTEAFF. In nucleotides, the CDR3 is TGTGCCAGCAGGACCTTGGGGGACACTGAAGCTTTCTTT. The V call is TRBV5-5, the J call TRBJ1-1; D is perhaps TRBD1 (5 bases). The CDR3 runs to 13 residues. The germline V gene encodes CDR1 SGHKS and CDR2 YYEKEE (reference sequence). V dropped 5 bases and J dropped 3 bases, with 11 bases sitting between them.

This chain connects TRBV10-3 to TRBJ2-1; D not resolved. CDR1 and CDR2 (germline): ENHRY, SYGVKD. The CDR3 has 11 amino acids. The germline V and J ends were trimmed by 6 bases and 6 bases, with 6 bases remaining between them. The chain's CDR3 is CAIRGVNEQFF. CDR3 nucleotide sequence: TGTGCCATCAGAGGCGTCAATGAGCAGTTCTTC.

This sequence joins TRBV20-1 and TRBJ2-6, with D uncertain. The germline V and J ends were trimmed by 5 bases and 1 base, with 3 bases remaining between them. The germline CDR1 and CDR2 sequences are DFQATT and SNEGSKA (reference sequence). CDR3 length: 12 amino acids. This CDR3 reads CSASSGANVLTF. The CDR3 coding sequence is TGCAGTGCTTCATCTGGGGCCAACGTCCTGACTTTC.

This clonotype occurred a few times. The chain couples TRBV20-1 to TRBJ2-2; the match to TRBD2 covers 7 bases. J was trimmed by 4 bases and V by 1 base; bases with no gene match: 3. The CDR3 runs 14 residues. Germline CDR1 is DFQATT and CDR2 is SNEGSKA (reference sequence). The CDR3 DNA reads TGCAGTGCTAGAGCCTCTAGCGGCACCGGGGAGCTGTTTTTT. Its protein product is CSARASSGTGELFF.

V usage is TRBV18 and J usage is TRBJ1-2, with D maybe TRBD1 (6 bases). There are 14 residues in the CDR3. Trimming pared 3 bases from V and 5 bases from J, leaving 13 bases between. The germline V gene has CDR1 KGHSH and CDR2 LQKENI. For the CDR3, the DNA is TGTGCCAGCTCACCGGCGTCAGGGGAGTATGGCTACACCTTC. It codes for CASSPASGEYGYTF.

This clonotype is medium-sized. The chain has TRBV6-5 and TRBJ1-3, with TRBD1 matching 8 bases. Trimming cost V 5 bases and J 3 bases; bases outside gene matches: 9. This CDR3 has 16 residues. The V gene's germline CDR1 is MNHEY and CDR2 SVGAGI. This CDR3 reads CASSNLGQAFGNTIYF. DNA of the CDR3: TGTGCCAGCAGTAACCTGGGACAGGCTTTTGGAAACACCATATATTTT.

Relative to its sample, this clonotype is medium-sized (0.01 to 0.1%). This chain connects TRBV19 to TRBJ2-7, with D perhaps matching TRBD2 (5 bases). From germline, CDR1 is LNHDA and CDR2 SQIVND (reference sequence). This CDR3 comprises 12 residues. V lost 10 bases to trimming and J lost 5 bases, with 15 bases between them. Here the CDR3 reads CATLTRADEQYF. CDR3 DNA sequence: TGTGCCACCCTCACTAGGGCCGACGAGCAGTACTTC.

Only a few counts were recorded for this clonotype. V is TRBV20-1 and J is TRBJ2-5; D remains ambiguous. Germline V gene data show CDR1 as DFQATT and CDR2 as SNEGSKA (reference sequence). Trimming stripped 7 bases from V and 2 bases from J, with 5 bases between. The CDR3 runs 10 residues. The chain's CDR3 is CSGLQETQYF. The DNA of the CDR3 is TGCAGTGGCCTGCAAGAGACCCAGTACTTC.

This clonotype has just a few counts. The gene calls are TRBV6-1 and TRBJ2-3; TRBD2 matches at 16 bases. The J segment lost 0 bases and the V segment lost 5 bases, leaving 5 bases of the junction unmatched. Per germline, CDR1 MNHNS and CDR2 SASEGT. The CDR3 spans 18 residues. In DNA form, the CDR3 reads TGTGCCAGCAGTCATCTGGGACTAGCGGGGGGGAGCACAGATACGCAGTATTTT. Translated, it gives CASSHLGLAGGSTDTQYF.

For this clonotype: This may come from a read error, since a much larger clone is one base off. The genes are TRBV6-5 and TRBJ1-3; no reliable D call. This CDR3 comprises 15 residues. Germline loops: CDR1 MNHEY, CDR2 SVGAGI. This chain's CDR3 is CASIYGAYSGNTIYF. The DNA of the CDR3 is TGTGCCAGCATTTACGGCGCGTACTCTGGAAACACCATATATTTT.

Here the CDR3 DNA reads TGTGCCAGTACCATGGGGGCCCTCCAGCCCCAGCATTTT. Protein sequence: CASTMGALQPQHF. This sequence joins TRBV19 and TRBJ1-5; D may be TRBD1 (6 bases). Germline-derived CDR1 and CDR2 are LNHDA and SQIVND (reference sequence). This CDR3 region has 13 residues. Trimming stripped 7 bases from V and 7 bases from J, with 14 bases between.

Comments on this clonotype: Sequence at one end of the junction differs from germline and may be a read error. The chain recombines TRBV6-1 with TRBJ1-1; D not certain. The V gene's germline CDR1 is MNHNS and CDR2 SASEGT. The CDR3 spans 8 residues. The CDR3 nucleotides are TGCGCCATCGGTGAAGCTTTCTTT. Translating it yields CAIGEAFF.

This clonotype was found a few times. J is TRBJ2-5 and V is TRBV14, with TRBD2 matching 13 bases. This CDR3 region has 15 residues. J gave up 4 bases and V 4 bases, and 3 bases lay outside the gene matches. Germline loops: CDR1 SGHDN, CDR2 FVKESK. CDR3 coding DNA: TGTGCCAGCAGCCTGGGACTAGCGGGGACAGAGACCCAGTACTTC. It codes for CASSLGLAGTETQYF.

About this clonotype itself: The junction departs from the called germline gene at one end, perhaps through a read error. The CDR3 loop reads CATSGQGGTHEQFF. Here the CDR3 DNA reads TGTGCCACCAGTGGGCAGGGTGGGACCCATGAGCAGTTCTTC. The chain carries TRBV6-5 and TRBJ2-1, with D tentatively TRBD1 or TRBD2 (5 bases each). CDR3 size: 14 residues. The germline V gene encodes CDR1 MNHEY and CDR2 SVGAGI.

The chain combines TRBV2 with TRBJ1-6; TRBD1 is a possible D gene (5 bases). The germline V gene encodes CDR1 SNHLY and CDR2 FYNNEI. V lost 10 bases, J lost 6 bases, and 19 bases lay in between. The CDR3 loop spans 15 amino acids. CDR3 protein: CATSAGTEPNSPLHF. CDR3 sequence (DNA): TGTGCCACCTCTGCCGGGACGGAGCCTAATTCACCCCTCCACTTT.

This clonotype has just a few counts. The chain joins TRBV11-2 to TRBJ2-7; no firm D call. The length of the CDR3 is 15 residues. Per germline, CDR1 SGHAT and CDR2 FQNNGV. Between the trimmed V and J ends, which lost 1 base and 0 bases, there was a span of 10 bases. The CDR3 sequence is CASSLVIGFSYEQYF. CDR3 coding DNA: TGTGCCAGCAGCTTAGTAATAGGTTTCTCCTACGAGCAGTACTTC.

This clonotype occurred a few times. The chain is built from TRBV6-5 and TRBJ2-5, with 8 bases matching TRBD2. The CDR3 extends over 15 amino acids. The germline gives CDR1 MNHEY, CDR2 SVGAGI. Unmatched junction bases numbered 10, after V lost 5 bases and J lost 5 bases. For the CDR3, the DNA is TGTGCCAGCAGTCCCTCCGGGAGGGAGGAGGAGACCCAGTACTTC. It specifies CASSPSGREEETQYF.

This chain connects TRBV6-5 to TRBJ2-1, with D possibly matching TRBD1 (5 bases). CDR1 is MNHEY and CDR2 is SVGAGI in the germline V gene. This CDR3 has 14 residues. V was trimmed by 6 bases and J by 3 bases, leaving 12 bases between them. The CDR3 loop reads CASRWGAYYNEQFF. For the CDR3, the DNA is TGTGCCAGCAGATGGGGCGCCTACTACAATGAGCAGTTCTTC.

The chain combines TRBV28 with TRBJ1-4, with no clear D. The CDR3 length is 15 residues. V lost 5 bases and J lost 7, with 17 bases in between. Per germline, CDR1 MDHEN and CDR2 SYDVKM. The CDR3 is CASSPNSGAREKLFF. Written as DNA, the CDR3 is TGTGCCAGCAGTCCAAACTCGGGAGCTCGTGAAAAACTGTTTTTT.